The rows below give T cell receptor beta chains drawn from one sample of a study of T-cell reconstitution after alpha-beta-depleted transplantation in children. TCRdb fed the PCR reads into MiXCR, producing one record per CDR3 protein. The sample carries about 440,000 distinct CDR3 sequences, roughly two fifths recorded once. Sequencing was performed on PBMCs, taken before TCRalphabeta/CD19-depleted stem cell transplant. Receptor source: a girl aged 2 to 9 with aplastic anemia, due to receive a stem cell transplant. The CDR3 runs from the conserved cysteine through the conserved F or W. A D gene is named only where the DNA matches it firmly. Size tells how often a clone was seen (once, few, many) or the class of an expanded clone, and some rows leave it out.

J | D | V | size | CDR3 | DNA
TRBJ2-1 | - | TRBV19 | once | CASSIRTLGSPFDNEQFF | TGTGCCAGTAGTATACGCACGTTGGGCTCCCCGTTCGACAATGAGCAGTTCTTC
TRBJ2-3 | TRBD2 | TRBV20-1 | - | CSARLAGDVDTQYF | TGCAGTGCCCGACTAGCGGGAGACGTTGATACGCAGTATTTT
TRBJ1-5 | - | TRBV25-1 | many | CASRTGNQPQHF | TGTGCCAGCAGAACAGGCAATCAGCCCCAGCATTTT
TRBJ2-5 | TRBD2 | TRBV20-1 | - | CSAALAGAVKTQYF | TGCAGTGCTGCCCTAGCGGGAGCGGTTAAGACCCAGTACTTC
TRBJ2-7 | - | TRBV18 | many | CASSPSLNEQYF | TGTGCCAGCTCTCCCTCCCTCAACGAGCAGTACTTC
TRBJ2-7 | TRBD1 | TRBV6-1 | many | CASSEGTGGSYEQYF | TGTGCCAGCAGTGAGGGGACAGGGGGCTCCTACGAGCAGTACTTC
TRBJ2-3 | - | TRBV5-1 | few | CASSWPNLGVTDTQYF | TGCGCCAGCAGCTGGCCGAACCTGGGGGTAACAGATACGCAGTATTTT
TRBJ1-2 | - | TRBV20-1 | few | CSARKDRRDTF | TGCAGTGCTAGAAAGGACCGTCGGGACACCTTC
TRBJ1-4 | - | TRBV12-3/TRBV12-4 | few | CASSPSGRLNEKLFF | TGTGCCAGCAGTCCCTCGGGACGCCTGAATGAAAAACTGTTTTTT
TRBJ2-5 | - | TRBV20-1 | - | CSARDGGGMETQYF | TGCAGTGCGCGGGACGGTGGGGGAATGGAGACCCAGTACTTC
TRBJ2-1 | TRBD2 | TRBV5-1 | many | CASSFSLAGGPPYNEQFF | TGCGCCAGCAGCTTTAGTCTAGCGGGAGGGCCCCCCTACAATGAGCAGTTCTTC
TRBJ2-3 | - | TRBV5-1 | - | CASSLSNQDTQYF | TGCGCCAGCAGCCTTAGTAACCAAGATACGCAGTATTTT
TRBJ2-1 | TRBD2 | TRBV28 | - | CASRASGDYNEQFF | TGTGCCTCGCGGGCTAGCGGAGACTACAATGAGCAGTTCTTC
TRBJ1-2 | - | TRBV18 | - | CASSQMDPANYGYTF | TGTGCCAGCTCACAAATGGACCCCGCTAACTATGGCTACACCTTC
TRBJ2-7 | TRBD2 | TRBV28 | few | CASSPQRGDYEQYF | TGTGCCAGCAGTCCCCAGCGGGGAGACTACGAGCAGTACTTC
TRBJ2-7 | TRBD1 | TRBV28 | few | CASRYSPGQGPYEQYF | TGTGCCAGCAGGTATTCCCCGGGACAGGGGCCCTACGAGCAGTACTTC
TRBJ2-5 | - | TRBV4-2 | - | CASSPSWRREETQYF | TGTGCCAGCAGCCCAAGTTGGAGGCGAGAAGAGACCCAGTACTTC
TRBJ2-3 | TRBD1 | TRBV7-3 | few | CASSFLGTANTDTQYF | TGTGCCAGCAGCTTTCTCGGGACAGCAAATACAGATACGCAGTATTTT
TRBJ2-7 | - | TRBV28 | - | CASSSSGTSFYEQYF | TGTGCCAGCAGTTCTTCCGGGACATCGTTCTACGAGCAGTACTTC
TRBJ2-6 | - | TRBV11-1 | - | CASSPWGANRSRANVLTF | TGTGCCAGCTCCCCCTGGGGGGCGAACCGCTCTCGGGCCAACGTCCTGACTTTC
TRBJ2-7 | - | TRBV7-6 | - | CASSISHLNEQYF | TGTGCCAGCAGCATATCCCACTTAAACGAGCAGTACTTC
TRBJ2-2 | - | TRBV7-2 | many | CASSADFSTGELFF | TGTGCCAGCAGCGCGGACTTTTCTACCGGGGAGCTGTTTTTT
TRBJ2-1 | - | TRBV20-1 | few | CSAIESRGDNEQFF | TGCAGTGCCATAGAGTCCAGGGGAGACAATGAGCAGTTCTTC
TRBJ1-5 | - | TRBV7-2 | once | CASSQKGSHQPQHF | TGTGCCAGCAGCCAGAAGGGGTCTCATCAGCCCCAGCATTTT
TRBJ2-5 | - | TRBV20-1 | - | CSAIGNQETQYF | TGCAGTGCTATCGGGAATCAAGAGACCCAGTACTTC
TRBJ2-2 | - | TRBV15 | many | CATKSQGTTGELFF | TGTGCCACCAAATCACAGGGAACCACCGGGGAGCTGTTTTTT
TRBJ2-3 | - | TRBV4-1 | few | CASSQEGLGPGKMRDTQYF | TGCGCCAGCAGCCAAGAAGGTCTGGGTCCAGGGAAAATGAGAGATACGCAGTATTTT
TRBJ2-7 | - | TRBV10-3 | - | CAISEGTNLNYEQYF | TGTGCCATCAGCGAAGGGACAAACTTGAACTACGAGCAGTACTTC
TRBJ2-3 | TRBD2 | TRBV27 | - | CASSLSTVLRASGRETDTQYF | TGTGCCAGCAGTTTATCCACAGTGTTGCGGGCTAGCGGGAGGGAGACAGATACGCAGTATTTT
TRBJ2-5 | - | TRBV20-1 | few | CSARTGYQETQYF | TGCAGTGCTAGGACCGGGTACCAAGAGACCCAGTACTTC
TRBJ2-3 | - | TRBV18 | few | CASSPKVASGTDTQYF | TGTGCCAGCTCACCAAAAGTAGCCTCGGGCACAGATACGCAGTATTTT
TRBJ2-3 | - | TRBV3-1 | few | CASSLTSDESDTQYF | TGTGCCAGCAGCCTAACCTCGGACGAGTCAGATACGCAGTATTTT
TRBJ2-1 | TRBD2 | TRBV7-2 | many | CASSLQAGVSSEQFF | TGTGCCAGCAGCTTACAGGCGGGAGTTTCATCTGAGCAGTTCTTC
TRBJ2-2 | - | TRBV11-3 | - | CASRRGGNTGELFF | TGTGCCAGCAGGAGGGGTGGGAACACCGGGGAGCTGTTTTTT
TRBJ1-2 | - | TRBV10-3 | - | CAILQGLDYGYTF | TGTGCCATCCTACAGGGTTTGGACTATGGCTACACCTTC
TRBJ2-3 | - | TRBV20-1 | few | CSAPGPSTDTQYF | TGCAGTGCCCCGGGCCCTAGCACAGATACGCAGTATTTT
TRBJ2-3 | TRBD2 | TRBV12-3/TRBV12-4 | few | CASSLRLAGGRDTQYF | TGTGCCAGCAGTTTAAGGCTAGCGGGAGGAAGAGATACGCAGTATTTT
TRBJ2-7 | - | TRBV28 | few | CASSVASGWVVTYYEQYF | TGTGCCAGCAGCGTGGCGTCCGGGTGGGTTGTAACGTACTACGAGCAGTACTTC
TRBJ2-7 | - | TRBV30 | few | CAWSLGEQYF | TGTGCCTGGAGCCTGGGAGAGCAGTACTTC
TRBJ1-1 | - | TRBV20-1 | - | CSARARAGENTEAFF | TGCAGTGCTAGGGCCAGAGCAGGGGAGAACACTGAAGCTTTCTTT
TRBJ2-5 | - | TRBV6-5 | many | CASSYGGADQETQYF | TGTGCCAGCAGTTATGGCGGGGCGGACCAAGAGACCCAGTACTTC
TRBJ2-2 | - | TRBV20-1 | - | CSASTVDIVTGELFF | TGCAGTGCTTCAACGGTCGACATAGTTACCGGGGAGCTGTTTTTT
TRBJ2-7 | TRBD2 | TRBV2 | few | CASSDPGGQIYEQYF | TGTGCCAGCAGTGATCCGGGGGGGCAGATCTACGAGCAGTACTTC
TRBJ2-7 | - | TRBV20-1 | - | CSAPGVYEQYF | TGCAGTGCACCAGGGGTTTACGAGCAGTACTTC
TRBJ1-5 | - | TRBV20-1 | - | CSARDRGMMSQPQHF | TGCAGTGCTAGAGATAGGGGGATGATGAGTCAGCCCCAGCATTTT
TRBJ1-4 | TRBD1 | TRBV4-1 | many | CASTSRRTGGRFNEKLFF | TGCGCCAGCACCTCAAGAAGGACAGGGGGCCGGTTTAATGAAAAACTGTTTTTT
TRBJ2-5 | TRBD1 | TRBV20-1 | - | CTPGDRVETQYF | TGCACTCCCGGGGACAGGGTAGAGACCCAGTACTTC
TRBJ2-1 | - | TRBV7-6 | - | CASSLEVDPYNEQFF | TGTGCCAGCAGCTTAGAGGTAGACCCCTACAATGAGCAGTTCTTC
TRBJ2-7 | TRBD1 | TRBV5-1 | many | CASTPYGQGAGEQYF | TGCGCCAGCACCCCCTACGGACAGGGGGCCGGGGAGCAGTACTTC
TRBJ2-1 | - | TRBV19 | - | CASSNQGGSTYNEQFF | TGTGCCAGTAGTAATCAGGGCGGTTCGACCTACAATGAGCAGTTCTTC
TRBJ2-3 | TRBD2 | TRBV5-5 | many | CASSGGLAGGTDTQYF | TGTGCCAGCAGCGGAGGACTAGCGGGAGGGACAGATACGCAGTATTTT
TRBJ2-5 | TRBD2 | TRBV7-9 | few | CASSLDVAGDGETQYF | TGTGCCAGCAGCTTAGACGTAGCGGGAGATGGAGAGACCCAGTACTTC
TRBJ2-3 | TRBD2 | TRBV20-1 | - | CSASLSGDTDTQYF | TGCAGTGCGAGCCTCAGCGGGGACACAGATACGCAGTATTTT
TRBJ2-5 | - | TRBV25-1 | - | CASSDLPEGGETQYF | TGTGCCAGCAGTGATCTCCCAGAGGGTGGAGAGACCCAGTACTTC
TRBJ2-2 | TRBD1 | TRBV11-2 | many | CASSFVSHLGQGNTGELFF | TGTGCCAGCAGCTTTGTAAGCCATTTGGGACAGGGAAACACCGGGGAGCTGTTTTTT
TRBJ2-1 | TRBD2 | TRBV6-2/TRBV6-3 | - | CASSYSTSGSPLDEQFF | TGTGCCAGCAGTTACTCGACTAGCGGGAGCCCTCTAGATGAGCAGTTCTTC
TRBJ2-3 | TRBD2 | TRBV7-9 | - | CASSPWGQREWPDTQYF | TGTGCCAGCAGCCCCTGGGGTCAGCGGGAGTGGCCAGATACGCAGTATTTT
TRBJ1-5 | - | TRBV5-1 | - | CASSPDLGSQDGQPQHF | TGCGCCAGCAGTCCGGACCTGGGTTCGCAGGATGGACAGCCCCAGCATTTT
TRBJ2-1 | TRBD2 | TRBV20-1 | - | CSAPLSGWSSYNEQFF | TGCAGTGCTCCCCTTAGCGGGTGGAGCTCCTACAATGAGCAGTTCTTC